Listed here are 11 T cell receptor beta chains from one sample, sequenced in a study of shared clonotypes between healthy human individuals. TCRdb's table, derived via immunoSEQ multiplex PCR, lists solely in-frame clones and lacks some. The top ten clones hold about 0.52% of a sample with roughly 1 million clones, 70% to 80% of them seen once. The specimen sequenced was memory CD4+ T cells from PBMCs. The subset here: CD45RA-negative fraction. The receptors were gathered from a young man in good health. Some clones in this sample may be carry-over from other donors' samples.

The V call is TRBV5-4, the J call TRBJ2-7; 8 bases are a match to TRBD1. The CDR3 totals 14 residues. The V gene's germline CDR1 is SGHNT and CDR2 YYREEE (reference sequence). With 1 base clipped from V and 5 bases from J, the junction kept 5 bases outside the gene matches. CDR3 sequence: CASSLTGGGHEQYF. CDR3 DNA sequence: TGTGCCAGCAGCTTGACAGGGGGAGGCCACGAGCAGTACTTC.

The chain uses TRBV11-3 and TRBJ2-1; 8 bases match TRBD1. Trimming removed 3 bases from V and 9 bases from J; junction bases left unmatched: 4. The CDR3 consists of 13 residues. CDR1 and CDR2 from the germline V gene are SGHNT and YENEEA. As DNA, the CDR3 is TGTGCCAGCAGCTTTTACCAGGGGGCTGAGCAGTTCTTC. The encoded protein is CASSFYQGAEQFF. The variable domain in full, completed from reference TRBV11-3 and TRBJ2-1, reads EAGVVQSPRYKIIEKKQPVAFWCNPISGHNTLYWYLQNLGQGPELLIRYENEEAVDDSQLPKDRFSAERLKGVDSTLKIQPAELGDSAVYLCASSFYQGAEQFFGPGTRLTVL.

Only a few counts were recorded for this clone. The rearrangement joins TRBV7-2 to TRBJ2-3; the D is unclear. Germline-derived CDR1 and CDR2 are SGHTA and FQGNSA. This CDR3 region has 11 residues. V shed 6 bases and J shed 4 bases, with 5 bases lying between them. In DNA, the CDR3 is TGTGCCAGCAGGGTTTCAGATACGCAGTATTTT. It yields the protein CASRVSDTQYF.

V and J are TRBV7-3 and TRBJ1-2, with no clear D. Trimming took off 3 bases at V and 6 bases at J, with 11 bases between the two ends. Per germline, CDR1 SGHTA and CDR2 FQGTGA. This CDR3 is 13 amino acids long. CDR3 loop: CASSFSRVDGYTF. The CDR3 region has the DNA TGTGCCAGCAGCTTCTCAAGGGTCGATGGCTACACCTTC.

This chain uses TRBV2 with TRBJ2-7; D possibly corresponds to TRBD1 (6 bases). This CDR3 spans 14 amino acids. V dropped 4 bases and J dropped 0 bases, with 10 bases sitting between them. The germline V gene encodes CDR1 SNHLY and CDR2 FYNNEI. Here the CDR3 reads CASSALQGSYEQYF. The CDR3 DNA sequence: TGTGCCAGCAGTGCGCTACAGGGCTCCTACGAGCAGTACTTC.

About this clone: This may stem from a read error, because a much larger clone lies one nucleotide away. The V gene is TRBV18, the J gene TRBJ1-2; a possible D gene is TRBD1 (5 bases). CDR1 and CDR2 (germline): KGHSH, LQKENI. The CDR3 consists of 18 residues. The CDR3 spells CASPPGLEGLGPSYGYTF. CDR3 sequence (DNA): TGTGCCAGCCCACCAGGTCTCGAAGGTTTGGGACCCTCATATGGCTACACCTTC.

The chain couples TRBV10-2 to TRBJ2-5, with no clear D. V lost 10 bases, J lost 5 bases, and 14 bases lay in between. The CDR3 is made up of 12 amino acids. The germline V gene encodes CDR1 WSHSY and CDR2 SAAADI. CDR3 sequence reads: CATTSVSETQYF. The DNA for the CDR3 is TGCGCCACCACCTCTGTTTCGGAGACCCAGTACTTC.

The CDR3 loop is CASSSDSLYGYTF. The CDR3 nucleotides read TGTGCCAGCAGCTCGGACAGTCTCTATGGCTACACCTTC. The chain links TRBV7-6 to TRBJ1-2; the D gene is possibly TRBD1 (6 bases). The CDR3 extends over 13 amino acids. The V gene lost 4 bases and the J gene lost 4 bases, with 10 bases spanning the gap. CDR1 and CDR2 (germline): SGHVS, FNYEAQ.

V and J are TRBV28 and TRBJ1-2, with unresolved D. Germline V lookup: CDR1 MDHEN, CDR2 SYDVKM. The CDR3 has 12 amino acids. The V end lost 3 bases, the J end lost 8 bases, and 10 bases lay between the germline ends. CDR3 nucleotides: TGTGCCAGCAGTTTGGAGGGCCGGGGCTACACCTTC. Protein sequence: CASSLEGRGYTF.

The table lists this clone with a few counts. This rearrangement joins TRBV10-3 to TRBJ1-1; D is perhaps TRBD1 (5 bases). This CDR3 has 12 residues. The V end was cut by 2 bases, the J end by 10 bases, with 11 bases between. Germline V lookup: CDR1 ENHRY, CDR2 SYGVKD. The CDR3 region is CAISERGDGAFF. For the CDR3, the DNA is TGTGCCATCAGTGAGAGGGGTGATGGAGCTTTCTTT.

Only a few counts were recorded for this clone. The chain combines TRBV2 with TRBJ2-3, with 7 bases fitting TRBD2. Germline loops: CDR1 SNHLY, CDR2 FYNNEI. V lost 8 bases, J lost 6 bases, and 8 bases stayed unmatched. There are 13 residues in the CDR3. The CDR3: CASFQRGGDTQYF. The CDR3 nucleotides are TGTGCCAGCTTCCAGCGGGGTGGGGATACGCAGTATTTT.